This T cell receptor beta chain stems from a study of identical twins. Study outcomes and limitations: Models underestimated how often monozygotic twins shared out-of-frame TCR alpha. The degree of excess twin sharing was weaker in beta out-of-frame sequences.

Template switching introduced a universal primer site, and the cDNA bore unique molecular identifiers. Each CDR3 protein gets one entry after TCRdb re-called the 5' RACE reads with MiXCR. Altogether 450,000 or so distinct CDR3 sequences are present, over 12% being singletons, with the ten largest covering about 0.52%. The V end was cut by 0 bases, the J end by 3 bases, with 8 bases between. The CDR3 is made up of 14 amino acids. The V gene's germline CDR1 is SGHAT and CDR2 FQNNGV. With respect to this clonotype: The antigen is not known.

In addition, the sample was reused for a study of yellow fever vaccine responses in identical twins.

The clonotype was recovered from a woman aged 18-29 years in good health. The sequenced material came from CD4+ T cells sorted from blood. The chain couples TRBV11-2 to TRBJ1-2; D is ambiguous. CDR3 residues: CASSLDPADYGYTF. The CDR3 nucleotides are TGTGCCAGCAGCTTAGATCCGGCAGACTATGGCTACACCTTC.